The 32 T cell receptor beta chains in this list originate from one sample, sequenced in a study of T-cell reconstitution after alpha-beta-depleted transplantation in children. Preparation of the TCRbeta library used unique molecular identifiers. One entry per CDR3 protein results from TCRdb running MiXCR on the PCR reads. Of some 600,000 distinct CDR3 sequences listed, 10% to 15% are singletons. The starting material was PBMCs, mostly from graft donor cells, obtained 360 days after TCRalphabeta/CD19-depleted stem cell transplant. The receptors were gathered from a male patient between 5 and 17 years old who had a stem cell transplant for acute myeloid leukemia, so the T cells may come from the graft donor.

This clonotype was recorded a few times. This chain uses TRBV29-1 with TRBJ2-2; D perhaps matches TRBD2 (5 bases). The ends were cut back, 6 bases at V and 5 bases at J, with 16 bases in the middle. There are 14 residues in the CDR3. The germline V gene encodes CDR1 SQVTM and CDR2 ANQGSEA. The CDR3 nucleotides read TGCAGCGTCCACACCAGGCTAGCTACCGGGGAGCTGTTTTTT. As protein: CSVHTRLATGELFF.

A few counts support this clonotype. This sequence joins TRBV28 and TRBJ2-2; 16 bases map to TRBD2. CDR1 is MDHEN, CDR2 SYDVKM, per germline. The length of the CDR3 is 17 residues. The ends lost 6 bases at V and 7 bases at J; junction bases unmatched: 8. The DNA for the CDR3 is TGTGCCAGCAGGGGACTAGCGGGAGGGCCCGGTAGCGGGGAGCTGTTTTTT. Protein sequence: CASRGLAGGPGSGELFF.

This clonotype came up a few times. The chain carries TRBV20-1 and TRBJ2-5; D is possibly TRBD2 (6 bases). Per the germline V gene, CDR1 is DFQATT and CDR2 is SNEGSKA (reference sequence). There are 16 residues in the CDR3. V gave up 3 bases and J gave up 5 bases, with 22 bases separating them. The CDR3 sequence is CSARPGLPRSVETQYF. Here the CDR3 DNA reads TGCAGTGCTAGGCCGGGACTCCCTAGGTCCGTCGAGACCCAGTACTTC.

In this sample, this clonotype turned up many times. The rearrangement uses TRBV5-1 and TRBJ1-6; possibly TRBD1 for D (6 bases). The germline V gene encodes CDR1 SGHRS and CDR2 YFSETQ. The CDR3 sequence is 14 residues long. V was cut by 0 bases and J by 7 bases, with 8 bases left in between. CDR3: CASSLDQGNSPLHF. Here the CDR3 DNA reads TGCGCCAGCAGCTTGGACCAGGGGAATTCACCCCTCCACTTT.

This clonotype was counted between two and nine times. V gene TRBV10-3 combines with J gene TRBJ2-7; D is unclear. Per germline, CDR1 ENHRY and CDR2 SYGVKD. The CDR3 spans 15 residues. Trimming cost V 3 bases and J 2 bases, with 14 bases left between them. The CDR3 region has the DNA TGTGCCATCAGTGACAAGGGTCGGGCTACCTACGAGCAGTACTTC. This codes for CAISDKGRATYEQYF.

This chain links TRBV3-1 with TRBJ2-7, with D tentatively TRBD2 (5 bases). Trimming took off 0 bases at V and 5 bases at J, with 17 bases between the two ends. This CDR3 is built from 16 residues. The V gene's germline CDR1 is LGHDT and CDR2 YNNKEL (reference sequence). The chain's CDR3 is CASSQDLAGLGNEQYF. The CDR3, as DNA: TGTGCCAGCAGCCAAGATTTGGCGGGCTTGGGGAACGAGCAGTACTTC.

The V and J genes are TRBV11-1 and TRBJ2-1; 12 bases are shared with TRBD2. V was clipped by 5 bases and J by 7 bases; unmatched bases: 9. Germline CDR1 reads SGHAT; CDR2 reads FQDESV (reference sequence). The CDR3 loop spans 16 amino acids. CDR3 coding DNA: TGTGCCAGCAGCCTGACTAGCGGGAGACAACGGAATGAGCAGTTCTTC. This gives the protein CASSLTSGRQRNEQFF.

This clonotype was found a few times. The chain combines TRBV7-2 with TRBJ2-1, with TRBD2 as a possible D gene (5 bases). V lost 3 bases to trimming and J lost 10 bases, with 7 bases between them. This CDR3 has 11 amino acids. Per the germline V gene, CDR1 is SGHTA and CDR2 is FQGNSA. The CDR3 is CASSFKREQFF. CDR3 nucleotide sequence: TGTGCCAGCAGCTTTAAGCGGGAGCAGTTCTTC. Supplemented by reference TRBV7-2 and TRBJ2-1, the full variable domain reads GAGVSQSPSNKVTEKGKDVELRCDPISGHTALYWYRQSLGQGLEFLIYFQGNSAPDKSGLPSDRFSAERTGGSVSTLTIQRTQQEDSAVYLCASSFKREQFFGPGTRLTVL.

The rearrangement uses TRBV4-3 and TRBJ2-5, with 10 positions matching TRBD1. The CDR3 contains 16 residues. Germline values: CDR1 LGHNA, CDR2 YSLEER. V was pared by 0 bases and J by 4 bases, with 5 bases of the junction left unmatched. The CDR3 loop is CASSQDPRTGGETQYF. Written as DNA, the CDR3 is TGCGCCAGCAGCCAAGATCCGAGGACAGGGGGAGAGACCCAGTACTTC.

This chain connects TRBV30 to TRBJ1-1; no reliable D call. This CDR3 has 14 amino acids. The germline gives CDR1 GTSNPN, CDR2 SVGIG (reference sequence). V lost 0 bases and J 2 bases, leaving 10 bases between the germline ends. The CDR3 reads CAWSVRWRNTEAFF. As DNA, the CDR3 is TGTGCCTGGAGTGTACGGTGGCGTAACACTGAAGCTTTCTTT.

The chain links TRBV29-1 to TRBJ1-3; no reliable D call. This CDR3 has 13 amino acids. Germline V gene sequence: CDR1 SQVTM, CDR2 ANQGSEA. The V end was cut by 4 bases, the J end by 7 bases, with 14 bases between. The CDR3 protein is CSVGRLGSNTIYF. The CDR3, as DNA: TGCAGCGTTGGCAGGCTCGGTAGCAACACCATATATTTT.

The chain links TRBV4-3 to TRBJ1-2; 7 nucleotides match TRBD1. J was trimmed by 8 bases and V by 4 bases; bases with no gene match: 10. This CDR3 contains 14 residues. The germline CDR1 and CDR2 sequences are LGHNA and YSLEER. CDR3 loop: CASSRDRALLGYTF. CDR3 coding DNA: TGCGCCAGCAGCCGAGACAGGGCCCTTCTGGGCTACACCTTC.

The rearrangement links TRBV20-1 to TRBJ1-1; D is possibly TRBD1 (6 bases). The CDR3 spans 14 residues. Trimming left V 0 bases short and J 4 bases short, with 12 bases between. Germline V lookup: CDR1 DFQATT, CDR2 SNEGSKA (reference sequence). This CDR3 is CSARERGMSTEAFF. CDR3 DNA sequence: TGCAGTGCTAGAGAAAGGGGGATGAGCACTGAAGCTTTCTTT.

In this sample, this clonotype turned up a few times. The chain joins TRBV20-1 to TRBJ2-2; D ambiguous. The ends were cut back, 3 bases at V and 1 base at J, with 9 bases in the middle. This CDR3 contains 14 residues. CDR1 and CDR2 from the germline V gene are DFQATT and SNEGSKA (reference sequence). CDR3 protein: CSASPNLNTGELFF. In nucleotides, the CDR3 is TGCAGTGCTAGTCCGAACCTGAACACCGGGGAGCTGTTTTTT.

V and J are TRBV19 and TRBJ2-1; tentative D call: TRBD1 (6 bases). This CDR3 has 14 residues. V was cut by 4 bases and J by 2 bases, with 9 bases left in between. Germline-derived CDR1 and CDR2 are LNHDA and SQIVND (reference sequence). The chain's CDR3 is CASSTGGAYNEQFF. The CDR3 DNA follows: TGTGCCAGTAGTACTGGGGGCGCCTACAATGAGCAGTTCTTC.

Only a few counts were recorded for this clonotype. The rearrangement links TRBV21-1 to TRBJ2-5; no check of the table's D call, TRBD1, against the DNA was made. TRBV21-1 is a recognized pseudogene. This CDR3 has 16 residues. The CDR3 nucleotides are TGTGCCAGCAGCAAAGAGACAGGGCGCTCACAAGAGACCCAGTACTTC. Its translation: CASSKETGRSQETQYF.

This rearrangement joins TRBV10-3 to TRBJ2-3, with D possibly being TRBD1 or TRBD2 (5 bases each). V gave up 4 bases and J gave up 2 bases, with 19 bases separating them. The V gene's germline CDR1 is ENHRY and CDR2 SYGVKD. CDR3 length: 17 residues. CDR3 in amino acids: CAISVGWAGSFTDTQYF. The CDR3 coding sequence is TGTGCCATCAGTGTCGGATGGGCAGGGAGTTTCACAGATACGCAGTATTTT.

There are a few counts of this clonotype. The chain has TRBV11-1 and TRBJ2-3, with 8 bases aligning to TRBD1. Germline CDR1 SGHAT, CDR2 FQDESV (reference sequence). Trimming removed 4 bases from V and 2 bases from J; junction bases left unmatched: 14. This CDR3 has 18 amino acids. The CDR3 bases are TGTGCCAGCAGCTCTCCGACAGGACAGGGATCGCTCACAGATACGCAGTATTTT. As protein: CASSSPTGQGSLTDTQYF.

The table lists this clonotype with a count of one. The V and J genes are TRBV4-3 and TRBJ2-5; 9 bases fit TRBD2. The CDR3 length is 16 residues. Trimming removed 0 bases from V and 5 bases from J; junction bases left unmatched: 7. The germline V gene has CDR1 LGHNA and CDR2 YSLEER. The CDR3 DNA is TGCGCCAGCAGCCAAGACTGGGCGGGAGGGATGGAGACCCAGTACTTC. Translated, it gives CASSQDWAGGMETQYF.

This clonotype appeared many times. This chain joins TRBV4-3 and TRBJ2-7; 11 bases fit TRBD1. The CDR3 totals 15 residues. Germline CDR1 and CDR2: LGHNA and YSLEER. The V segment lost 0 bases and the J segment 5 bases; nucleotides outside the gene matches: 3. The CDR3, as DNA: TGCGCCAGCAGCCAAGACCGGACAGGGGGCGACGAGCAGTACTTC. Its protein is CASSQDRTGGDEQYF.

This clonotype was seen many times. The V call is TRBV27, the J call TRBJ2-5, with TRBD1 identical over 10 bases. This CDR3 comprises 17 residues. CDR1 is MNHEY, CDR2 SMNVEV, per germline (reference sequence). V was pared by 4 bases and J by 2 bases, with 10 bases of the junction left unmatched. The CDR3 protein is CASSYHPGQGIQETQYF. In nucleotides, the CDR3 is TGTGCCAGCAGTTATCACCCGGGACAGGGGATACAAGAGACCCAGTACTTC.

CDR3 sequence reads: CSPLPLLASSYNEQFF. DNA for the CDR3: TGCAGTCCCCTTCCCCTACTAGCGAGCTCCTACAATGAGCAGTTCTTC. This chain links TRBV20-1 with TRBJ2-1; 7 bases are a match to TRBD2. V shed 8 bases, J shed 0 bases, and the junction held 13 bases outside the gene matches. CDR3 length equals 16 residues. Per the germline V gene, CDR1 is DFQATT and CDR2 is SNEGSKA (reference sequence).

The V and J genes are TRBV28 and TRBJ1-1, with D maybe TRBD1 (5 bases). The CDR3 has 14 amino acids. Germline V gene lookup returns CDR1 MDHEN and CDR2 SYDVKM. The V and J ends lost 2 bases and 2 bases respectively, with 9 bases between them. The CDR3 loop is CASSLPGGNTEAFF. In nucleotides, the CDR3 is TGTGCCAGCAGTTTACCCGGGGGTAACACTGAAGCTTTCTTT. The variable domain in full, with the rest retrieved from reference TRBV28 and TRBJ1-1, is DVKVTQSSRYLVKRTGEKVFLECVQDMDHENMFWYRQDPGLGLRLIYFSYDVKMKEKGDIPEGYSVSREKKERFSLILESASTNQTSMYLCASSLPGGNTEAFFGQGTRLTVV.

This chain links TRBV4-2 with TRBJ1-4; 10 nucleotides align to TRBD1. CDR1 and CDR2 from the germline V gene are LGHNA and YNFKEQ. This CDR3 spans 17 amino acids. Germline trimming cut 0 bases from V and 7 bases from J; bases unmatched to any gene: 8. In nucleotides, the CDR3 is TGTGCCAGCAGCCAAGATCATTCCGACAGGGGGCTTGAAAAACTGTTTTTT. This codes for CASSQDHSDRGLEKLFF.

This rearrangement joins TRBV11-2 to TRBJ2-1; possibly TRBD1 or TRBD2 for D (5 bases each). Per the germline V gene, CDR1 is SGHAT and CDR2 is FQNNGV. V lost 5 bases to trimming and J lost 6 bases, with 14 bases between them. The CDR3 is 14 residues long. CDR3 in amino acids: CASSPGPSPNEQFF. CDR3 DNA: TGTGCCAGCAGCCCGGGACCTTCGCCCAATGAGCAGTTCTTC.

This clonotype was observed a few times. Here the CDR3 reads CASSFVLAAGDTQYF. The CDR3 DNA follows: TGTGCCAGCAGTTTCGTACTAGCCGCCGGAGATACGCAGTATTTT. This chain joins TRBV12-3 or TRBV12-4 and TRBJ2-3, with D tentatively TRBD2 (6 bases). CDR3 length: 15 amino acids. Trimming left V 3 bases short and J 5 bases short, with 15 bases between.

The chain employs TRBV2 and TRBJ2-1, with 12 positions matching TRBD2. This CDR3 has 18 residues. Trimming removed 0 bases from V and 4 bases from J; junction bases left unmatched: 7. Germline CDR1 reads SNHLY; CDR2 reads FYNNEI. CDR3 coding DNA: TGTGCCAGCAGTGAAGCGCTTCCTAGCGGGAGGGTTTACAATGAGCAGTTCTTC. Encoded protein: CASSEALPSGRVYNEQFF. Using reference TRBV2 and TRBJ2-1 for the parts outside the CDR3, the full variable domain is EPEVTQTPSHQVTQMGQEVILRCVPISNHLYFYWYRQILGQKVEFLVSFYNNEISEKSEIFDDQFSVERPDGSNFTLKIRSTKLEDSAMYFCASSEALPSGRVYNEQFFGPGTRLTVL.

There are a few counts of this clonotype. This rearrangement joins TRBV7-3 to TRBJ2-3, with TRBD2 as a possible D gene (5 bases). Germline V gene lookup returns CDR1 SGHTA and CDR2 FQGTGA. The CDR3 runs 15 residues. The V end was cut by 2 bases, the J end by 2 bases, with 11 bases between. Here the CDR3 DNA reads TGTGCCAGCAGCTTACGAAGCGGACCCACAGATACGCAGTATTTT. Its translation: CASSLRSGPTDTQYF.

This clonotype was counted between two and nine times. V usage is TRBV7-2 and J usage is TRBJ2-7; the D gene is possibly TRBD1 (5 bases). V lost 0 bases to trimming and J lost 3 bases, with 15 bases between them. CDR3 size: 16 residues. Germline loops: CDR1 SGHTA, CDR2 FQGNSA. Here the CDR3 DNA reads TGTGCCAGCAGCTTAGCGCAGGGAAAGTCCCTCTACGAGCAGTACTTC. Its translation: CASSLAQGKSLYEQYF.

This clonotype occurred a few times. The chain's CDR3 is CASSPWDRGYEQYF. The CDR3 region has the DNA TGTGCCAGCAGTCCCTGGGACAGGGGATACGAGCAGTACTTC. The rearrangement joins TRBV12-3 or TRBV12-4 to TRBJ2-7, with 10 bases that match TRBD1. V lost 5 bases, J lost 4 bases, and 5 bases stayed unmatched. CDR3 length: 14 residues.

This chain links TRBV18 with TRBJ2-3, with D perhaps TRBD2 (6 bases). Trimming pared 4 bases from V and 5 bases from J, leaving 13 bases between. Per germline, CDR1 KGHSH and CDR2 LQKENI. The CDR3 totals 14 residues. The CDR3 protein is CASSRWARGDTQYF. The CDR3 coding sequence is TGTGCCAGCTCACGGTGGGCGCGGGGAGATACGCAGTATTTT. Drawing the rest from reference TRBV18 and TRBJ2-3, the complete variable domain is NAGVMQNPRHLVRRRGQEARLRCSPMKGHSHVYWYRQLPEEGLKFMVYLQKENIIDESGMPKERFSAEFPKEGPSILRIQQVVRGDSAAYFCASSRWARGDTQYFGPGTRLTVL.

Ten or more counts support this clonotype. This rearrangement joins TRBV28 to TRBJ2-5; D unclear. Germline values: CDR1 MDHEN, CDR2 SYDVKM. This CDR3 has 14 residues. V shed 5 bases and J shed 2 bases, with 12 bases lying between them. The CDR3 here is CASSLTRAQETQYF. CDR3 nucleotide sequence: TGTGCCAGCAGTCTAACAAGGGCGCAAGAGACCCAGTACTTC.